This T cell receptor (beta chain) was observed in a study of identical twins. The study, taken as a whole, reports: Shared out-of-frame alpha sequences (those common to twins) showed excess low generation probability.

Via MiXCR, TCRdb re-called the 5' RACE reads, giving one row per CDR3 protein. This table holds about 920,000 distinct CDR3 sequences, around 12% found once. The V end was cut by 5 bases, the J end by 5 bases, with 12 bases between. Germline V gene data show CDR1 as PRHDT and CDR2 as FYEKMQ (reference sequence). This CDR3 contains 13 residues. Regarding this clonotype: Its antigen is as yet unknown.

These same records also appear under a second study, on yellow fever vaccine responses in identical twins. That work states: Twins reportedly had a vaccine T cell response that seemed partly convergent, partly personalized.

V is TRBV13 and J is TRBJ2-5; maybe TRBD2 (5 bases). The source material was PBMCs. This receptor was obtained from a woman aged 18 to 35 in good health. For the CDR3, the DNA is TGTGCCAGCAGCCACCTAGCCGTTGAGACCCAGTACTTC. Its translation: CASSHLAVETQYF.